This T cell receptor (beta chain) was documented in a study of cytomegalovirus exposure and HLA in healthy donors. This CDR3 contains 16 residues. V gave up 1 base and J gave up 3 bases, with 15 bases separating them. Germline CDR1 is MNHNS and CDR2 is SASEGT. The PCR was carried out with 60 Vbeta primers and 13 Jbeta primers. Assay used: immunoSEQ multiplex PCR; TCRdb lists only in-frame clones, some missing. Of 120,000 or so clones listed, roughly 82% are singletons. Findings and limits, study-wide: Later analysis suggested links between common viral pathogens and several top significant clusters. Per a later analysis, HLA-associated TCR beta chains showed more clonal expansion than other, equally common TCR beta chains. On later analysis, the bulk of CMV-associated TCR beta chains appeared to be HLA-restricted.

A word on this clone: The antigen is undetermined.

Sequencing was carried out using PBMCs. The sequence came from a male donor in good health and CMV-seropositive. The chain combines TRBV6-1 with TRBJ1-2; perhaps TRBD1 as D (6 bases). CDR3 region: CASSEDSLRTDYGYTF. The CDR3 bases are TGTGCCAGCAGTGAAGACTCTCTTCGGACAGACTATGGCTACACCTTC.